The rows below give T cell receptor beta chains drawn from one sample of a study of CD8+ T cells in alopecia areata. Clones were sequenced by immunoSEQ multiplex PCR, and TCRdb holds only the in-frame ones, with some missing. The sample lists roughly 130,000 clones, roughly 61% occurring once. The sample was CD4+ T cells sorted from blood, taken at week 0. Receptor source: a human donor with alopecia areata. CDR3s include the opening cysteine and the closing phenylalanine or tryptophan. The order of the fields is clone size, D gene, J gene, V gene, CDR3 DNA, CDR3 protein. The D gene is left open where the match is weak. Clone size is stated in some rows and not others, as once, few, many or a class when expanded.

>NA|NA|TRBJ2-1|TRBV7-6
TGTGCCAGCAGCTTACCGGCAAACAATGAGCAGTTCTTC
CASSLPANNEQFF
>NA|NA|TRBJ1-6|TRBV5-1
TGCGCCAGCAGCTCGAAGGGACGGGGAGATAATTCACCCCTCCACTTT
CASSSKGRGDNSPLHF
>NA|TRBD2|TRBJ2-7|TRBV4-3
TGCGCCAGCAGCCAAGCCCTCGGAACTAGCGGGAGGGCTTACGAGCAGTACTTC
CASSQALGTSGRAYEQYF
>NA|NA|TRBJ1-1|TRBV5-1
TGCGCCAGCAGCCAGCACAGGGCGAACACTGAAGCTTTCTTT
CASSQHRANTEAFF
>NA|NA|TRBJ2-7|TRBV30
TGTGCCTGGAGCCGCGGAGCGTACGAGCAGTACTTC
CAWSRGAYEQYF
>once|NA|TRBJ1-3|TRBV30
TGTGCCTGGAGTGTTCAGTCTGGAAACACCATATATTTT
CAWSVQSGNTIYF
>few|NA|TRBJ1-3|TRBV7-2
TGTGCCAGCACTCTAAGAAACACCATATATTTT
CASTLRNTIYF
>NA|NA|TRBJ2-7|TRBV5-8
TGTGCCAGCAGCTTGAAAGGGCTAACGGGCGAGCAGTACTTC
CASSLKGLTGEQYF
>few|NA|TRBJ2-3|TRBV5-1
TGCGCCAGTACAGGGTCACCCTCCACAGATACGCAGTATTTT
CASTGSPSTDTQYF
>NA|NA|TRBJ2-4|TRBV5-1
TGCGCCAGCAGCTTGGGGGACATAGGAAACATTCAGTACTTC
CASSLGDIGNIQYF
>NA|NA|TRBJ2-5|TRBV11-3
TGTGCCAGCAGCCTACAGGGTCGCGAGACCCAGTACTTC
CASSLQGRETQYF
>once|NA|TRBJ2-7|TRBV5-1
TGCGCCAGCAGCTTGAACCGGGAATATCCCTTCTGGGAGCAGTACTTC
CASSLNREYPFWEQYF
>NA|TRBD1|TRBJ2-3|TRBV29-1
TGCAGCGTAAGAGGGGGCGCACAAACAGATACGCAGTATTTT
CSVRGGAQTDTQYF
>NA|NA|TRBJ2-7|TRBV2
TGTGCCAGCAGTCAGGGACTCGAGATCTACGAGCAGTACTTC
CASSQGLEIYEQYF
>NA|NA|TRBJ1-1|TRBV5-1
TGCGCCAGCAGGGATGGGTTTGACACTGAAGCTTTCTTT
CASRDGFDTEAFF
>NA|NA|TRBJ1-3|TRBV18
TGTGCCAGCTCACTATCGGGGCGCGGAAACACCATATATTTT
CASSLSGRGNTIYF
>NA|TRBD2|TRBJ2-1|TRBV4-2
TGTGCCAGCAGCCACCTGACTAGCGGGGGGCCCAATGAGCAGTTCTTC
CASSHLTSGGPNEQFF
>few|NA|TRBJ1-2|TRBV2
TGTGCCAGCAGGGAGACGGGGGGCTATGGCTACACCTTC
CASRETGGYGYTF
>NA|NA|TRBJ1-1|TRBV5-1
TGCGCCAGCAGCCCAGGGCTCATGAACACTGAAGCTTTCTTT
CASSPGLMNTEAFF
>NA|TRBD2|TRBJ2-7|TRBV7-2
TGTGCCAGCACCCTAGCGGGAGCCTCCGAGCAGTACTTC
CASTLAGASEQYF
>NA|TRBD2|TRBJ2-5|TRBV30
TGTGCCTGGAGTCCTATGACAGGGATAGCGGGAGCTGAGACCCAGTACTTC
CAWSPMTGIAGAETQYF
>NA|NA|TRBJ1-1|TRBV5-4
TGTGCCAGCAGCTTCTCGGGCTCAAGGAACACTGAAGCTTTCTTT
CASSFSGSRNTEAFF
>NA|TRBD2|TRBJ2-7|TRBV7-2
TGTGCCAGCAGCTTGCCAGCGGGAGGGGACGAGCAGTACTTC
CASSLPAGGDEQYF
>once|NA|TRBJ2-5|TRBV5-1
TGCGCCAGCAGCTTGGCCGGTGGGGGGCCCGAGACCCAGTACTTC
CASSLAGGGPETQYF
>few|TRBD1|TRBJ1-3|TRBV28
TGTGCCAGCAGTACGGGCGGGACAGCGGGAATCACCATATATTTT
CASSTGGTAGITIYF
>NA|NA|TRBJ1-4|TRBV7-2
TGTGCCAGCAGCTTAGCGGGGGGTAGTAATGAAAAACTGTTTTTT
CASSLAGGSNEKLFF
>NA|NA|TRBJ1-6|TRBV7-9
TGTGCCAGCAGCTTAGGGGGTTCACCCCTCCACTTT
CASSLGGSPLHF
>NA|NA|TRBJ1-1|TRBV5-4
TGTGCCAGCAGGACGGACAGCGAAGCTTTCTTT
CASRTDSEAFF
>NA|TRBD1|TRBJ2-2|TRBV5-4
TGTGCCAGCAGCCAAGGACAGGGGGCGGACACCGGGGAGCTGTTTTTT
CASSQGQGADTGELFF
>NA|TRBD2|TRBJ2-7|TRBV30
TGTGCCTGGATGGGTAGCGGGGGAGGCGAGCAGTACTTC
CAWMGSGGGEQYF
>NA|TRBD1|TRBJ1-1|TRBV6-1
TGTGCCAGCAGTGAGGCTCGGGACAGGCGAGCTTTCTTT
CASSEARDRRAFF
>few|NA|TRBJ1-4|TRBV7-9
TGTGCCAGCAGCCCCGGCGGATCCTCGCCCAAACTGTTTTTT
CASSPGGSSPKLFF
>few|NA|TRBJ2-4|TRBV6-6
TGTGCCAGCAGCGAAAAATCGGGGCTTGGCAAAAACATTCAGTACTTC
CASSEKSGLGKNIQYF
>NA|NA|TRBJ2-5|TRBV29-1
TGCAGCGTTGAATTTGGTTCGGGAGAGACCCAGTACTTC
CSVEFGSGETQYF
>few|TRBD2|TRBJ2-4|TRBV10-2
TGCGCCAGCAGACCTAGCGGAGCCCCGTTAGCGGCCAAAAACATTCAGTACTTC
CASRPSGAPLAAKNIQYF
>NA|TRBD2|TRBJ2-1|TRBV19
TGTGCCAGTAACGCGGGAGTTGGGAATGAGCAGTTCTTC
CASNAGVGNEQFF
>NA|NA|TRBJ2-7|TRBV19
TGTGCCAGTAGTATGCAGACAGGCCCCTACGAGCAGTACTTC
CASSMQTGPYEQYF
>few|NA|TRBJ1-2|TRBV23-1
TGCGCCAGCAGTCAATCTTCGTCAGGGGATGGCTACACCTTC
CASSQSSSGDGYTF
>NA|TRBD1|TRBJ1-5|TRBV4-1
TGCGCCAGCAGCCAAGGATGGGACAGGAGAAATCAGCCCCAGCATTTT
CASSQGWDRRNQPQHF
>few|NA|TRBJ2-1|TRBV2
TGTGCCAGCCGGCAGGGGGGGCATGAGCAGTTCTTC
CASRQGGHEQFF
>NA|NA|TRBJ2-5|TRBV5-1
TGCGCCAGCAGCTTGGCCGGAGTTTCGGAAGAGACCCAGTACTTC
CASSLAGVSEETQYF
>NA|TRBD2|TRBJ2-7|TRBV25-1
TGTGCCAGCAGTCCGGGGGGAGAGCAGTACTTC
CASSPGGEQYF